This T cell receptor (beta chain) was obtained from a study of T cell changes during pregnancy in multiple sclerosis. This CDR3 contains 11 residues. Germline V gene sequence: CDR1 DFQATT, CDR2 SNEGSKA (reference sequence). V dropped 3 bases and J dropped 5 bases, with 8 bases sitting between them. Produced via immunoSEQ multiplex PCR; TCRdb's table is partial and in-frame only. The table has tens of thousands of clones, over 85% seen once. The sample in question was peripheral blood, obtained after pregnancy. The chain links TRBV20-1 to TRBJ2-7; D perhaps matches TRBD2 (6 bases). The receptor was derived from a female donor in good health, enrolled as a control in a pregnancy study. CDR3 region: CSASKRDEQYF. The CDR3 coding sequence is TGCAGTGCTAGCAAGCGGGACGAGCAGTACTTC.